The 13 T cell receptor beta chains given below trace back to one sample, sequenced in a study of T-cell reconstitution after alpha-beta-depleted transplantation in children. TCRbeta library preparation incorporated unique molecular identifiers. TCRdb processed the PCR reads anew with MiXCR; each CDR3 protein has one entry. This sample carries about half a million distinct CDR3 sequences, approximately 13% of them seen once, and the ten largest clones take about 5.6%. The sequencing here drew on PBMCs from the stem cell graft donor, taken from the stem cell graft. The receptors originated from a human donor who donated a stem cell graft to a child with combined immunodeficiency.

The sample holds many counts of this clonotype. The rearrangement uses TRBV11-2 and TRBJ2-1, with 7 bases aligning to TRBD1. The CDR3 length is 16 residues. Trimming took 1 base from V and 6 from J; bases not matched to a gene: 9. CDR1 is SGHAT, CDR2 FQNNGV, per germline. In DNA form, the CDR3 reads TGTGCCAGCAGCTTAGGGGACAGTCGGTTGGGCAATGAGCAGTTCTTC. Encoded protein: CASSLGDSRLGNEQFF. The full variable domain, completed using reference TRBV11-2 and TRBJ2-1, is EAGVAQSPRYKIIEKRQSVAFWCNPISGHATLYWYQQILGQGPKLLIQFQNNGVVDDSQLPKDRFSAERLKGVDSTLKIQPAKLEDSAVYLCASSLGDSRLGNEQFFGPGTRLTVL.

The chain uses TRBV27 and TRBJ2-7, with 12 bases identical to TRBD2. The CDR3 length is 16 residues. The V and J ends lost 3 bases and 4 bases, in that order; junction bases with no gene match: 7. Germline-derived CDR1 and CDR2 are MNHEY and SMNVEV (reference sequence). The CDR3 region has the DNA TGTGCCAGCAGTTTTTCAGGACTAGCGGGAAGGTACGAGCAGTACTTC. This translates into CASSFSGLAGRYEQYF.

The gene calls are TRBV27 and TRBJ1-4, with TRBD1 as a possible D gene (5 bases). Trimming shortened V by 5 bases and J by 10 bases, and 14 bases separated the two germline ends. The CDR3 loop spans 13 amino acids. The germline V gene has CDR1 MNHEY and CDR2 SMNVEV (reference sequence). The CDR3 reads CASSPGRPRKLFF. The CDR3 nucleotides read TGTGCCAGCAGTCCGGGACGCCCGCGAAAACTGTTTTTT. Supplemented by reference TRBV27 and TRBJ1-4, the full variable domain reads EAQVTQNPRYLITVTGKKLTVTCSQNMNHEYMSWYRQDPGLGLRQIYYSMNVEVTDKGDVPEGYKVSRKEKRNFPLILESPSPNQTSLYFCASSPGRPRKLFFGSGTQLSVL.

This clonotype was seen a few times. The J gene is TRBJ2-1, the V gene TRBV20-1; no clear D. Per the germline V gene, CDR1 is DFQATT and CDR2 is SNEGSKA (reference sequence). Trimming pared 2 bases from V and 6 bases from J, leaving 14 bases between. The CDR3 sequence is 14 residues long. CDR3 residues: CSARSVGRLNEQFF. CDR3 bases: TGCAGTGCTAGATCGGTTGGCAGACTCAATGAGCAGTTCTTC.

The rearrangement uses TRBV27 and TRBJ2-7; 11 bases line up with TRBD1. Trimming removed 2 bases from V and 6 bases from J; junction bases left unmatched: 6. CDR3 length: 15 residues. Germline V lookup: CDR1 MNHEY, CDR2 SMNVEV (reference sequence). This chain's CDR3 is CASSLRDRGTGEQYF. The CDR3 DNA is TGTGCCAGCAGTTTACGGGACAGGGGGACGGGCGAGCAGTACTTC.

This clonotype was observed a handful of times. V gene TRBV29-1 combines with J gene TRBJ2-5, with D possibly TRBD1 on 5 matching bases. The CDR3 consists of 13 residues. Per germline, CDR1 SQVTM and CDR2 ANQGSEA. Trimming cost V 7 bases and J 3 bases, with 15 bases left between them. CDR3 sequence (DNA): TGCAGCGGATCGAGACCCAGGGAAGAGACCCAGTACTTC. Protein product: CSGSRPREETQYF.

Points on this clonotype: A read error may explain this, as a much larger clone is one base away. V is TRBV29-1 and J is TRBJ2-2, with D tentatively TRBD2 (6 bases). Germline V gives CDR1 SQVTM, CDR2 ANQGSEA. This CDR3 region has 15 residues. In DNA, the CDR3 is TGCAGCGTTGTTAAGGATCCCTCGGTCGGCGGGAAGCTGTTTTTT. This gives the protein CSVVKDPSVGGKLFF.

V and J are TRBV2 and TRBJ2-1, with D possibly TRBD1 on 6 matching bases. The germline V gene encodes CDR1 SNHLY and CDR2 FYNNEI. The CDR3 extends over 16 amino acids. The V and J ends lost 0 bases and 10 bases respectively, with 19 bases between them. The CDR3 region is CASSEADSSGPREQFF. In DNA, the CDR3 is TGTGCCAGCAGTGAAGCGGACAGCTCTGGGCCTAGAGAGCAGTTCTTC.

This clonotype was detected a few times. The chain couples TRBV7-9 to TRBJ1-4; D may be TRBD1 (6 bases). Trimming left V 4 bases short and J 11 bases short, with 11 bases between. In germline, CDR1 is SEHNR, CDR2 FQNEAQ (reference sequence). This CDR3 is 12 amino acids long. CDR3 sequence reads: CASSSEGGKLFF. The CDR3 nucleotides are TGTGCCAGCAGCTCAGAGGGGGGTAAACTGTTTTTT. The full variable domain, in which reference TRBV7-9 and TRBJ1-4 provide the parts outside the CDR3, is DTGVSQNPRHKITKRGQNVTFRCDPISEHNRLYWYRQTLGQGPEFLTYFQNEAQLEKSRLLSDRFSAERPKGSFSTLEIQRTEQGDSAMYLCASSSEGGKLFFGSGTQLSVL.

This clonotype was seen only a few times. This chain uses TRBV14 with TRBJ2-5, with D uncertain. The CDR3 runs to 15 residues. Germline V lookup: CDR1 SGHDN, CDR2 FVKESK. V lost 4 bases and J 0 bases, leaving 12 bases between the germline ends. CDR3 protein: CASSPRTEYQETQYF. CDR3 coding DNA: TGTGCCAGCAGCCCACGGACGGAGTACCAAGAGACCCAGTACTTC.

This clonotype was recorded at least ten times. This rearrangement joins TRBV29-1 to TRBJ1-1, with a tentative D call TRBD1 (5 bases). Per germline, CDR1 SQVTM and CDR2 ANQGSEA. Trimming left V 8 bases short and J 0 bases short, with 10 bases between. The length of the CDR3 is 12 residues. CDR3 protein: CSTGPMNTEAFF. In DNA form, the CDR3 reads TGCAGCACGGGACCGATGAACACTGAAGCTTTCTTT.

This clonotype was counted between two and nine times. The chain combines TRBV11-3 with TRBJ2-1; 8 nucleotides match TRBD2. The CDR3 totals 15 residues. Germline V CDR1 and CDR2: SGHNT, YENEEA. Germline trimming cut 4 bases from V and 7 bases from J; bases unmatched to any gene: 9. DNA for the CDR3: TGTGCCAGCAGCTCGGTAGCGGGACCGTTGAATGAGCAGTTCTTC. Translating it yields CASSSVAGPLNEQFF.

This clonotype was detected a few times. The genes are TRBV4-3 and TRBJ1-2; D is ambiguous. Germline V CDR1 and CDR2: LGHNA, YSLEER. Trimming stripped 1 base from V and 3 bases from J, with 9 bases between. The CDR3 is made up of 14 amino acids. CDR3: CASSQVTGDYGYTF. Here the CDR3 DNA reads TGCGCCAGCAGCCAAGTGACGGGAGACTATGGCTACACCTTC.